The next 4 T cell receptor beta chains were all read from a single sample in a study of blood T cell repertoires in COVID-19. Only in-frame clones appear in the TCRdb table, and some are missing; sequencing was by immunoSEQ multiplex PCR. The repertoire holds about 110,000 clones, with around 90% as singletons. Sequencing was carried out using peripheral blood. These receptors were collected from a human donor in a cohort sampled during active COVID-19.

The V call is TRBV30, the J call TRBJ1-2, with D maybe TRBD1 (6 bases). Germline values: CDR1 GTSNPN, CDR2 SVGIG (reference sequence). V was cut by 5 bases and J by 4 bases, with 8 bases left in between. This CDR3 has 11 amino acids. The CDR3 DNA is TGTGCCTGGTGGACAGTCTATGGCTACACCTTC. It is translated as CAWWTVYGYTF.

The rearrangement links TRBV6-6 to TRBJ1-3; 8 bases agree with TRBD1. The CDR3 spans 18 residues. Trimming cost V 5 bases and J 0 bases; bases outside gene matches: 12. Germline CDR1 MNHNY, CDR2 SVGAGI (reference sequence). The CDR3 spells CASSPWSDRVSSGNTIYF. CDR3 DNA sequence: TGTGCCAGCAGTCCATGGTCGGACAGGGTCAGCTCTGGAAACACCATATATTTT.

This clone was found once. The chain's CDR3 is CASSPSGTLPQYF. Here the CDR3 DNA reads TGTGCCAGCAGCCCCTCCGGGACTCTTCCGCAGTATTTT. The chain recombines TRBV7-3 with TRBJ2-3; a weak D match, TRBD2 (6 bases). CDR3 length: 13 residues. Trimming left V 5 bases short and J 10 bases short, with 16 bases between. Germline V CDR1 and CDR2: SGHTA, FQGTGA.

The V gene is TRBV6-5, the J gene TRBJ2-7; D may be TRBD2 (6 bases). In germline, CDR1 is MNHEY, CDR2 SVGAGI. V was clipped by 2 bases and J by 10 bases, with 12 bases between them. The CDR3 consists of 12 residues. CDR3 sequence: CASSYAGQGQYF. Written as DNA, the CDR3 is TGTGCCAGCAGTTACGCGGGGCAGGGACAGTACTTC.